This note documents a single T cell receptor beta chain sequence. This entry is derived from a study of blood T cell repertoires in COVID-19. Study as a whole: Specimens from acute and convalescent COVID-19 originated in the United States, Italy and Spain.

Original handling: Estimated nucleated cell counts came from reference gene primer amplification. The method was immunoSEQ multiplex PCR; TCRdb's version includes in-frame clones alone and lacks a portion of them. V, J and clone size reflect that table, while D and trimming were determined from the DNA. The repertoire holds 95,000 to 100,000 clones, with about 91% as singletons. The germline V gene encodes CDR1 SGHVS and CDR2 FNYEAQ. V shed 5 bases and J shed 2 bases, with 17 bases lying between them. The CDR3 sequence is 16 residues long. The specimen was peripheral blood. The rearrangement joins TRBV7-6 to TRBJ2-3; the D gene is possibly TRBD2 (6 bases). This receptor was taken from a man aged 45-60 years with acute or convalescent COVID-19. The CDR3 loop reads CASSPGEPIVTDTQYF. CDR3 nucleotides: TGTGCCAGCAGCCCGGGGGAGCCGATTGTCACAGATACGCAGTATTTT.